One and the same sample provided the 32 T cell receptor beta chains below, sequenced in a study of cytomegalovirus exposure and HLA in healthy donors. PCR used 60 Vbeta primers and 13 Jbeta primers. The data were produced by immunoSEQ multiplex PCR, yet TCRdb's version contains in-frame clones alone and is incomplete. The profile shows about 140,000 clones, about 82% of them singletons. Sequencing was performed on PBMCs. Receptor source: a man aged 25-40 years in good health and CMV-seronegative.

J is TRBJ2-1 and V is TRBV5-1; D possibly corresponds to TRBD2 (5 bases). V was shortened by 2 bases and J by 0 bases, with 6 bases between the two germline ends. Per the germline V gene, CDR1 is SGHRS and CDR2 is YFSETQ. This CDR3 spans 14 amino acids. This CDR3 reads CASSFTSSYNEQFF. The CDR3, as DNA: TGCGCCAGCAGCTTTACTAGCTCCTACAATGAGCAGTTCTTC. Full variable domain (missing parts from reference TRBV5-1 and TRBJ2-1): KAGVTQTPRYLIKTRGQQVTLSCSPISGHRSVSWYQQTPGQGLQFLFEYFSETQRNKGNFPGRFSGRQFSNSRSEMNVSTLELGDSALYLCASSFTSSYNEQFFGPGTRLTVL.

The rearrangement joins TRBV15 to TRBJ2-1, with TRBD2 matching 9 bases. With V trimmed by 0 bases and J by 8 bases, 8 bases remained unmatched. CDR1 and CDR2 from the germline V gene are LNHNV and YYDKDF (reference sequence). This CDR3 spans 16 amino acids. The CDR3 region is CATSRDYSGSRDEQFF. The DNA for the CDR3 is TGTGCCACCAGCAGAGATTATAGCGGGAGTCGGGATGAGCAGTTCTTC.

This CDR3 reads CASSQDGPRGSSWAFF. The CDR3 region has the DNA TGCGCCAGCAGCCAAGATGGCCCCAGGGGGTCTTCGTGGGCTTTCTTT. This chain uses TRBV4-1 with TRBJ1-1; TRBD1 matches 7 bases. CDR1 and CDR2 from the germline V gene are MGHRA and YSYEKL. This CDR3 is 16 amino acids long. J was trimmed by 11 bases and V by 0 bases; bases with no gene match: 15.

To note about this clone: The junction departs from germline at one end; a sequencing error may be responsible. This chain links TRBV10-2 with TRBJ2-1, with 12 bases aligning to TRBD2. The CDR3 has 13 residues. Germline CDR1 reads WSHSY; CDR2 reads SAAADI. CDR3 sequence reads: CAGRGLAGNEQFF. The CDR3 DNA sequence: TGCGCCGGCAGGGGACTAGCGGGCAATGAGCAGTTCTTC.

The chain links TRBV5-1 to TRBJ2-3; 10 nucleotides align to TRBD2. The CDR3 length is 16 residues. J gave up 2 bases and V 0 bases, and 3 bases lay outside the gene matches. CDR1 is SGHRS and CDR2 is YFSETQ in the germline V gene. CDR3 bases: TGCGCCAGCAGCTTGGTAGCGGGGGGCGCCACAGATACGCAGTATTTT. Translated: CASSLVAGGATDTQYF.

The J gene is TRBJ2-6, the V gene TRBV2, with D hard to call. Trimming shortened V by 4 bases and J by 4 bases, and 8 bases separated the two germline ends. CDR1 and CDR2 (germline): SNHLY, FYNNEI. This CDR3 region has 14 residues. This CDR3 reads CASSVSSGANVLTF. The CDR3 coding sequence is TGTGCCAGCAGTGTTAGCTCCGGGGCCAACGTCCTGACTTTC.

CDR3: CASSEGIGQENTEAFF. CDR3 sequence (DNA): TGCGCCAGCAGCGAAGGGATCGGACAGGAGAACACTGAAGCTTTCTTT. V usage is TRBV4-1 and J usage is TRBJ1-1; 7 bases map to TRBD1. Germline CDR1 MGHRA, CDR2 YSYEKL. The V segment lost 5 bases and the J segment 1 base; nucleotides outside the gene matches: 10. The CDR3 runs 16 residues.

The CDR3 loop is CASSATNRVQETQYF. For the CDR3, the DNA is TGTGCCAGCAGCGCCACAAACAGGGTACAAGAGACCCAGTACTTC. The rearrangement joins TRBV9 to TRBJ2-5; possible D gene TRBD1, 6 bases. The germline V gene has CDR1 SGDLS and CDR2 YYNGEE. The V and J ends lost 3 bases and 2 bases respectively, with 14 bases between them. The CDR3 loop spans 15 amino acids.

The chain carries TRBV5-4 and TRBJ2-7; 9 bases line up with TRBD2. The CDR3 runs 15 residues. With 3 bases clipped from V and 2 bases from J, the junction kept 6 bases outside the gene matches. Germline V CDR1 and CDR2: SGHNT, YYREEE (reference sequence). CDR3 nucleotides: TGTGCCAGCAGCTCCCAGCGGGGGGACCCCTACGAGCAGTACTTC. It yields the protein CASSSQRGDPYEQYF.

The chain combines TRBV11-2 with TRBJ2-2; D gene uncertain. The CDR3 totals 15 residues. Germline assignment: CDR1 SGHAT and CDR2 FQNNGV. The ends were cut back, 7 bases at V and 0 bases at J, with 12 bases in the middle. Here the CDR3 DNA reads TGTGCCAGCACCCTTCGTCCCGCGAACACCGGGGAGCTGTTTTTT. Translation gives CASTLRPANTGELFF.

This rearrangement joins TRBV6-1 to TRBJ1-2, with 10 bases that match TRBD1. Unmatched junction bases numbered 4, after V lost 3 bases and J lost 9 bases. The length of the CDR3 is 13 residues. Germline V gene data show CDR1 as MNHNS and CDR2 as SASEGT. The CDR3 sequence: CASSETGGSSYTF. In DNA, the CDR3 is TGTGCCAGCAGTGAGACAGGGGGCTCGAGCTACACCTTC.

The table lists this clone with a count of one. The chain recombines TRBV27 with TRBJ2-1; 8 bases fit TRBD2. V lost 2 bases to trimming and J lost 6 bases; unmatched junction nucleotides: 6. Germline CDR1 reads MNHEY; CDR2 reads SMNVEV (reference sequence). The length of the CDR3 is 15 residues. The CDR3 DNA is TGTGCCAGCAGTTTAGGCGGGGGGAGCCTCAATGAGCAGTTCTTC. Translating it yields CASSLGGGSLNEQFF.

The V and J genes are TRBV5-6 and TRBJ2-7, with 8 bases identical to TRBD1. After removal of 4 bases from V and 3 bases from J, the junction contained 6 bases not matched to a gene. The CDR3 is 14 residues long. Per germline, CDR1 SGHDT and CDR2 YYEEEE. CDR3 DNA: TGTGCCAGCAGCAAACAGGGGGGCGGCTACGAGCAGTACTTC. Translating gives CASSKQGGGYEQYF.

The table lists this clone with a count of one. The junction departs from germline at one end; a sequencing error may be responsible. The chain has TRBV7-3 and TRBJ1-2; 11 bases match TRBD1. Germline-derived CDR1 and CDR2 are SGHTA and FQGTGA. The CDR3 has 15 amino acids. The CDR3 nucleotides are TGTGCCAGCAGCCTATCGGGACAGGGGGTAACTGGCTACCCCTTC. Amino acids: CASSLSGQGVTGYPF. The full variable domain, rest sourced from reference TRBV7-3 and TRBJ1-2, is GAGVSQTPSNKVTEKGKYVELRCDPISGHTALYWYRQSLGQGPEFLIYFQGTGAADDSGLPNDRFFAVRPEGSVSTLKIQRTERGDSAVYLCASSLSGQGVTGYPFGSGTRLTVV.

This rearrangement joins TRBV28 to TRBJ2-4; 10 nucleotides match TRBD2. J lost 9 bases, V lost 7 bases, and 9 bases had no gene match. CDR3 length: 14 amino acids. Germline values: CDR1 MDHEN, CDR2 SYDVKM. This chain's CDR3 is CASTQLAGTSIQYF. The CDR3 DNA sequence: TGTGCCAGCACCCAACTAGCGGGAACAAGCATTCAGTACTTC.

J is TRBJ2-5 and V is TRBV6-4; 13 positions match TRBD2. CDR3 length: 16 residues. Germline CDR1 MRHNA, CDR2 SNTAGT. The V and J ends lost 8 bases and 2 bases, in that order; junction bases with no gene match: 8. This CDR3 reads CASDPTSGGSQETQYF. CDR3 sequence (DNA): TGTGCCAGCGACCCGACTAGCGGGGGGTCACAAGAGACCCAGTACTTC.

The CDR3 nucleotides are TGCGCCAGCAGTGAAGCAGGGTATGGCTACACCTTC. Its protein is CASSEAGYGYTF. V usage is TRBV10-2 and J usage is TRBJ1-2; D may be TRBD1 (5 bases). Germline V CDR1 and CDR2: WSHSY, SAAADI. Trimming shortened V by 3 bases and J by 5 bases, and 7 bases separated the two germline ends. This CDR3 is 12 amino acids long.

This clone came up a few times. The rearrangement joins TRBV5-4 to TRBJ2-7; TRBD1 aligns across 10 bases. Germline CDR1 reads SGHNT; CDR2 reads YYREEE (reference sequence). The junction had 8 bases not matched to a gene; V was cut back by 4 bases and J by 4 bases. This CDR3 spans 15 amino acids. This chain's CDR3 is CASSNRDRGSYEQYF. The CDR3 nucleotides are TGTGCCAGCAGCAACCGGGACAGGGGTTCATACGAGCAGTACTTC.

The genes are TRBV5-4 and TRBJ2-1; the D gene is possibly TRBD2 (5 bases). This CDR3 is 16 amino acids long. Germline-derived CDR1 and CDR2 are SGHNT and YYREEE (reference sequence). Trimming removed 0 bases at V and 3 bases at J, with 13 bases between. CDR3 sequence reads: CASSLVATADYNEQFF. The CDR3 DNA sequence: TGTGCCAGCAGCTTGGTAGCGACCGCAGACTACAATGAGCAGTTCTTC.

The J gene is TRBJ2-1, the V gene TRBV30; 9 nucleotides line up with TRBD2. Unmatched junction bases numbered 15, after V lost 3 bases and J lost 12 bases. Looked up from germline, CDR1 is GTSNPN and CDR2 is SVGIG (reference sequence). CDR3 length equals 15 residues. CDR3 sequence (DNA): TGTGCCTGGAGGCGTAGCGGGAGACGGGCAAGGGTGCAGTTCTTC. It yields the protein CAWRRSGRRARVQFF.

The chain is built from TRBV2 and TRBJ1-6; 7 bases line up with TRBD1. The CDR3 spans 15 residues. Germline V lookup: CDR1 SNHLY, CDR2 FYNNEI. V lost 5 bases to trimming and J lost 6 bases; unmatched junction nucleotides: 7. The CDR3 spells CASSPQGGGNSPLHF. The CDR3 DNA follows: TGTGCCAGCAGTCCTCAGGGGGGAGGTAATTCACCCCTCCACTTT.

The sample holds many counts of this clone. This chain links TRBV5-1 with TRBJ1-1; maybe TRBD1 (5 bases). CDR3 length equals 16 residues. The V end lost 4 bases, the J end lost 0 bases, and 16 bases lay between the germline ends. Germline V gene lookup returns CDR1 SGHRS and CDR2 YFSETQ. The CDR3 DNA is TGCGCCAGCAGCCCATATCGGGGGGGTTTGAACACTGAAGCTTTCTTT. Amino acids: CASSPYRGGLNTEAFF.

The rearrangement links TRBV6-6 to TRBJ2-3; the D gene is possibly TRBD2 (5 bases). Trimming pared 2 bases from V and 0 bases from J, leaving 9 bases between. From germline, CDR1 is MNHNY and CDR2 SVGAGI (reference sequence). There are 15 residues in the CDR3. The CDR3 loop reads CASSYIASSTDTQYF. The CDR3 DNA reads TGTGCCAGCAGTTACATAGCGAGTAGCACAGATACGCAGTATTTT.

The chain has TRBV30 and TRBJ2-7, with D perhaps matching TRBD2 (5 bases). Trimming took off 5 bases at V and 6 bases at J, with 14 bases between the two ends. Germline V gives CDR1 GTSNPN, CDR2 SVGIG (reference sequence). The CDR3 covers 12 residues. In nucleotides, the CDR3 is TGTGCCTGGGGCGGGTCCACCGGCGAGCAGTACTTC. Its translation: CAWGGSTGEQYF.

This clone was recorded once. The chain couples TRBV20-1 to TRBJ1-1, with a weak D call TRBD1 (6 bases). CDR3 length: 11 residues. Germline assignment: CDR1 DFQATT and CDR2 SNEGSKA (reference sequence). With 7 bases removed from V and 10 bases from J, the gap between germline ends came to 16 bases. The CDR3 coding sequence is TGCAGTGTCCAGGGGCAGAGCGTAGCTTTCTTT. Protein product: CSVQGQSVAFF.

The chain has TRBV28 and TRBJ2-7; 12 bases are a match to TRBD2. The CDR3 spans 17 residues. Trimming cost V 6 bases and J 0 bases; bases outside gene matches: 9. The germline V gene has CDR1 MDHEN and CDR2 SYDVKM. Written as DNA, the CDR3 is TGTGCCAGCAGCCTACTAGCGGGGGGCCCAAGCTCCTACGAGCAGTACTTC. It yields the protein CASSLLAGGPSSYEQYF.

The chain links TRBV5-1 to TRBJ1-3; no clear D. Germline V gene lookup returns CDR1 SGHRS and CDR2 YFSETQ. V dropped 0 bases and J dropped 0 bases, with 7 bases sitting between them. This CDR3 is 15 amino acids long. The CDR3 coding sequence is TGCGCCAGCAGCTTGGCAGGAAACTCTGGAAACACCATATATTTT. Encoded protein: CASSLAGNSGNTIYF.

This rearrangement joins TRBV5-6 to TRBJ1-2; no clear D gene. V dropped 0 bases and J dropped 5 bases, with 8 bases sitting between them. CDR1 is SGHDT, CDR2 YYEEEE, per germline. The CDR3 is made up of 13 amino acids. In DNA, the CDR3 is TGTGCCAGCAGCTTGGCCCTCGTGTATGGCTACACCTTC. Its protein product is CASSLALVYGYTF.

V and J are TRBV7-2 and TRBJ1-5, with D hard to call. The CDR3 spans 12 residues. V lost 5 bases and J lost 9, with 11 bases in between. Germline loops: CDR1 SGHTA, CDR2 FQGNSA. The CDR3 sequence is CASSTTPGPQHF. The CDR3 nucleotides are TGTGCCAGCAGCACGACCCCAGGGCCCCAGCATTTT.

The chain has TRBV6-1 and TRBJ2-3; weak D call: TRBD2 (6 bases). Trimming took off 4 bases at V and 4 bases at J, with 21 bases between the two ends. Germline values: CDR1 MNHNS, CDR2 SASEGT. This CDR3 has 17 amino acids. The CDR3 here is CASSGGLWGVPPDTQYF. As DNA, the CDR3 is TGTGCCAGCAGTGGGGGTTTGTGGGGGGTCCCCCCAGATACGCAGTATTTT.

The chain uses TRBV7-2 and TRBJ2-5, with 9 positions matching TRBD1. The J call is uncertain, as TRBJ2-7 better fits the DNA end. This CDR3 is built from 16 residues. From germline, CDR1 is SGHTA and CDR2 FQGNSA. Here the CDR3 reads CASSRHTGGSSYEQYF. The CDR3 DNA reads as TGTGCCAGCAGTCGCCATACAGGGGGCAGTAGCTACGAGCAGTACTTC.

The chain employs TRBV28 and TRBJ1-5; 8 bases agree with TRBD1. The CDR3 consists of 18 residues. V shed 7 bases and J 3 bases; nucleotides not matched to a gene: 17. Germline V gives CDR1 MDHEN, CDR2 SYDVKM. CDR3 in DNA: TGTGCCAGCATCCATAGCCAGGGGGCGTTAATGGACAATCAGCCCCAGCATTTT. It translates to CASIHSQGALMDNQPQHF.